The 10 T cell receptor beta chains below all came from one sample that was sequenced in a study of blood T cell repertoires in COVID-19. Sequencing was performed with immunoSEQ multiplex PCR; in TCRdb, only in-frame clones are kept and a portion is missing. The sample gives about 150,000 clones, roughly 85% of which show up once; roughly 2.6% is in the top ten. Input material: peripheral blood. The receptors stem from a human donor with acute or convalescent COVID-19. The donor label of this sample is uncertain.

The genes are TRBV18 and TRBJ2-7, with 8 positions matching TRBD1. There are 14 residues in the CDR3. The V gene's germline CDR1 is KGHSH and CDR2 LQKENI. Losses at the gene ends were 5 bases for V and 7 bases for J; bases not matched to a gene: 10. The CDR3 DNA is TGTGCCAGCTCATACCGGGACAGGTCTTCTGAGCAGTACGTC. The encoded protein is CASSYRDRSSEQYV.

J is TRBJ2-4 and V is TRBV6-5; D remains ambiguous. This CDR3 is 14 amino acids long. Germline CDR1 is MNHEY and CDR2 is SVGAGI. The ends were cut back, 6 bases at V and 0 bases at J, with 9 bases in the middle. In DNA form, the CDR3 reads TGTGCCAGCAGCCGAGAGATAGCCAAAAACATTCAGTACTTC. It specifies CASSREIAKNIQYF.

V usage is TRBV7-2 and J usage is TRBJ2-1; TRBD2 matches 8 bases. The CDR3 loop spans 17 amino acids. After removal of 1 base from V and 8 bases from J, the junction contained 13 bases not matched to a gene. Germline V gene sequence: CDR1 SGHTA, CDR2 FQGNSA. The DNA of the CDR3 is TGTGCCAGCAGCTTAGTGATAGCGGGATGGACTATATATGAGCAGTTCTTC. Translation: CASSLVIAGWTIYEQFF.

CDR3 protein: CASSFSTGETQYF. CDR3 coding DNA: TGTGCCAGCAGCTTTTCGACTGGCGAGACCCAGTACTTC. This chain links TRBV7-2 with TRBJ2-5, with D unresolved. V dropped 3 bases and J dropped 5 bases, with 10 bases sitting between them. Germline CDR1 and CDR2: SGHTA and FQGNSA. CDR3 length equals 13 residues.

The rearrangement links TRBV19 to TRBJ1-1; a possible D gene is TRBD1 (5 bases). Per germline, CDR1 LNHDA and CDR2 SQIVND (reference sequence). V was shortened by 3 bases and J by 4 bases, with 12 bases between the two germline ends. The CDR3 is 14 amino acids. The CDR3 loop reads CASSMGGSITEAFF. DNA of the CDR3: TGTGCCAGTAGTATGGGGGGGTCTATCACTGAAGCTTTCTTT.

V is TRBV6-6 and J is TRBJ2-7; 9 nucleotides match TRBD2. The CDR3 loop spans 17 amino acids. Trimming cost V 5 bases and J 0 bases; bases outside gene matches: 11. Germline loops: CDR1 MNHNY, CDR2 SVGAGI (reference sequence). CDR3 region: CASSPPSGGFFSYEQYF. The CDR3 DNA reads TGTGCCAGCAGTCCCCCCAGCGGGGGGTTCTTCTCCTACGAGCAGTACTTC.

The chain couples TRBV6-5 to TRBJ1-1, with a tentative D call TRBD1 (6 bases). CDR1 is MNHEY, CDR2 SVGAGI, per germline. Trimming took off 1 base at V and 3 bases at J, with 9 bases between the two ends. This CDR3 is built from 14 residues. Here the CDR3 reads CASSYLHRDTEAFF. The DNA for the CDR3 is TGTGCCAGCAGTTACTTACACAGGGACACTGAAGCTTTCTTT.

The chain combines TRBV18 with TRBJ2-7; 7 bases agree with TRBD1. CDR1 and CDR2 (germline): KGHSH, LQKENI. This CDR3 spans 15 amino acids. After removal of 8 bases from V and 7 bases from J, the junction contained 17 bases not matched to a gene. The CDR3 sequence is CASESRDSALGEQYF. DNA for the CDR3: TGTGCCAGCGAATCCCGGGACAGCGCCCTCGGGGAGCAGTACTTC.

The CDR3 spells CASSISGQGRSYNTEAFF. In DNA form, the CDR3 reads TGTGCCAGTAGTATAAGCGGACAGGGGAGGAGTTATAACACTGAAGCTTTCTTT. This sequence joins TRBV19 and TRBJ1-1; 9 bases agree with TRBD1. This CDR3 comprises 18 residues. Trimming removed 2 bases from V and 2 bases from J; junction bases left unmatched: 12. Germline CDR1 and CDR2: LNHDA and SQIVND (reference sequence).

The chain carries TRBV9 and TRBJ1-5, with a weak D call TRBD1 (6 bases). The CDR3 runs to 13 residues. Germline V CDR1 and CDR2: SGDLS, YYNGEE. V lost 0 bases, J lost 7 bases, and 8 bases lay in between. The CDR3 region has the DNA TGTGCCAGCAGCGTAGACAGGGTACAGCCCCAGCATTTT. Amino acids: CASSVDRVQPQHF.